The 5 T cell receptor beta chains listed next were all sequenced from one sample in a study of beta chain features in type 1 diabetes. Every isolated RNA sample was fully reverse transcribed, so sequencing captured expressed TCRB transcripts. Sequenced by immunoSEQ multiplex PCR; TCRdb stores in-frame clones only, minus some. The sample shows hundreds of thousands of clones, roughly a sixth of them seen only once. The sample was naive CD4+ T cells from blood. All receptors come from a woman between 18 and 29 years old in good health.

The chain has TRBV5-1 and TRBJ2-3, with 7 bases aligning to TRBD1. The germline V gene encodes CDR1 SGHRS and CDR2 YFSETQ. Trimming cost V 5 bases and J 0 bases; bases outside gene matches: 3. The CDR3 spans 14 residues. The CDR3 region has the DNA TGCGCCAGCAGACAGGGGCCTAGCACAGATACGCAGTATTTT. It yields the protein CASRQGPSTDTQYF.

The CDR3 DNA is TGCGCCAGCAGCCAAGATCCAGGGAGGCTCACTGAAGCTTTCTTT. Residues: CASSQDPGRLTEAFF. V usage is TRBV4-1 and J usage is TRBJ1-1, with D possibly matching TRBD1 (5 bases). The V end was cut by 0 bases, the J end by 4 bases, with 12 bases between. The CDR3 is 15 residues long. Germline loops: CDR1 MGHRA, CDR2 YSYEKL.

This clone was seen more than once but under ten times. This chain joins TRBV28 and TRBJ1-2; D possibly corresponds to TRBD1 (6 bases). The CDR3 sequence is 14 residues long. The germline CDR1 and CDR2 sequences are MDHEN and SYDVKM. The V end lost 10 bases, the J end lost 4 bases, and 19 bases lay between the germline ends. The CDR3 DNA reads TGTGCCACCAGGGGAAGTGGCAGGGCCTATGGCTACACCTTC. Protein: CATRGSGRAYGYTF.

The chain has TRBV5-1 and TRBJ2-3; D is unresolved. Germline V gene lookup returns CDR1 SGHRS and CDR2 YFSETQ. With 2 bases removed from V and 0 bases from J, the gap between germline ends came to 10 bases. CDR3 length equals 15 residues. In DNA, the CDR3 is TGCGCCAGCAGCTTTATGCGAACTAGCACAGATACGCAGTATTTT. Amino acids: CASSFMRTSTDTQYF.

This clone was observed a handful of times. The V call is TRBV5-4, the J call TRBJ2-3, with 8 bases aligning to TRBD2. The V gene's germline CDR1 is SGHNT and CDR2 YYREEE (reference sequence). After removal of 4 bases from V and 6 bases from J, the junction contained 13 bases not matched to a gene. CDR3 size: 16 residues. CDR3 sequence reads: CASSGGGIAGRDTQYF. The CDR3 DNA is TGTGCCAGCAGCGGAGGTGGAATAGCGGGGCGGGATACGCAGTATTTT.